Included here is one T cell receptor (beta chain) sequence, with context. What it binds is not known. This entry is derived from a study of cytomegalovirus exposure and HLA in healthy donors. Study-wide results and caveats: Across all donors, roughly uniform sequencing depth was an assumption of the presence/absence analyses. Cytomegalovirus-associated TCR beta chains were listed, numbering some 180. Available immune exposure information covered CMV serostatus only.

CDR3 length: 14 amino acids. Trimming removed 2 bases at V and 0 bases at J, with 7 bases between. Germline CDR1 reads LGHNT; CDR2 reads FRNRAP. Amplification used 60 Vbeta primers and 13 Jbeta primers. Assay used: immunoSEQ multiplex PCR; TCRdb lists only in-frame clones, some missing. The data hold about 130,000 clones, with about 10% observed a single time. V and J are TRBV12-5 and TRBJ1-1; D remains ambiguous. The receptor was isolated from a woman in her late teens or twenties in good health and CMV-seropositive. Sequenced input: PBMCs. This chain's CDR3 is CASGLSQMNTEAFF. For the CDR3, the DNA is TGTGCTAGTGGTTTGTCTCAGATGAACACTGAAGCTTTCTTT.